A single TCR beta chain is shown here with its context. In TCRdb, the 5' RACE reads were re-called with MiXCR into one record per CDR3 protein. There are roughly 1.6 million distinct CDR3 sequences in the sample; more than 30% occur only once, and around 0.25% lies in the top ten. These data come from a study of identical twins. V was pared by 6 bases and J by 3 bases, with 12 bases of the junction left unmatched. This CDR3 comprises 16 residues. The chain couples TRBV12-3 or TRBV12-4 to TRBJ1-1, with TRBD1 matching over 8 bases. The TCR originated in a newborn girl in good health. Input material: cord blood. CDR3 in DNA: TGTGCCAGCAGCTCTTACAGGGGGGAGTGGGACACTGAAGCTTTCTTT. As protein: CASSSYRGEWDTEAFF.